A single sample gave rise to the 2 T cell receptor beta chains below, sequenced in a study of T cell responses to AZD1222 COVID-19 vaccine. TCRdb keeps only in-frame clones here, not all; method: immunoSEQ multiplex PCR. The sample has tens of thousands of clones, 65% to 90% seen once. Sequenced here: peripheral blood, sampled 28 days after the second AZD1222 dose. The receptors come from an adult who received the AZD1222 COVID-19 vaccine.

The genes are TRBV9 and TRBJ2-7, with D perhaps given as TRBD1 or TRBD2 (5 bases each). The CDR3 runs to 15 residues. Trimming shortened V by 0 bases and J by 0 bases, and 10 bases separated the two germline ends. Looked up from germline, CDR1 is SGDLS and CDR2 is YYNGEE. The CDR3: CASSVAGTVSYEQYF. CDR3 nucleotide sequence: TGTGCCAGCAGCGTAGCCGGGACGGTCTCCTACGAGCAGTACTTC.

The genes are TRBV18 and TRBJ2-7; D might be TRBD1 or TRBD2, each matching 5 bases. The ends were cut back, 4 bases at V and 0 bases at J, with 10 bases in the middle. Germline V lookup: CDR1 KGHSH, CDR2 LQKENI. This CDR3 region has 14 residues. The chain's CDR3 is CASSLGTNSYEQYF. DNA of the CDR3: TGTGCCAGCTCACTCGGGACGAACTCCTACGAGCAGTACTTC.